This T cell receptor (beta chain) was identified during a study of Graves' ophthalmopathy and Graves' hyperthyroidism. Germline lookup yields CDR1 MNHEY and CDR2 SVGAGI. Unmatched junction bases numbered 6, after V lost 4 bases and J lost 4 bases. This CDR3 region has 14 residues. RNA transcripts were the source from which TCR beta CDR3 regions were amplified. HTBI primers were employed in first-round RT-PCR, then a second-round multiplex PCR followed. TCRdb reprocessed the multiplex PCR reads via MiXCR and lists one record per CDR3 protein. The sample holds a few hundred thousand distinct CDR3 sequences, approximately 21% seen once. As for this clonotype: This may come from a read error, since a much larger clone is one base off. This CDR3 fails to terminate in the conserved phenylalanine or tryptophan, so it likely reflects a read error.

Stable hyperthyroidism meant no ophthalmopathy within 18 months of follow-up. Sequenced sample: peripheral blood. The clonotype originates from a woman in her late teens or twenties with stable Graves' hyperthyroidism. This chain connects TRBV6-5 to TRBJ1-2; the match to TRBD1 covers 7 bases. In DNA, the CDR3 is TGTGCCAGCAGTTTCCAGGGGGGGGGCTATGGCTACACCGTC. This sequence encodes CASSFQGGGYGYTV.